The 21 T cell receptor beta chains listed next were all sequenced from one sample in a study of T-cell memory formation after mild COVID-19. From the 5' RACE reads, TCRdb called clonotypes with MiXCR, one entry per CDR3 protein. Of about 150,000 distinct CDR3 sequences in the sample, under 7% are singletons; the top ten hold around 1.9%. Sequencing was carried out using PBMCs or a T cell subset sorted from them (not recorded which). The source of these receptors is an adult woman who had mild COVID-19 (a few samples of this study predate the infection). Cell type and time point are not known.

This clonotype was seen at least ten times. J is TRBJ1-1 and V is TRBV2; maybe TRBD1 (5 bases). The germline CDR1 and CDR2 sequences are SNHLY and FYNNEI. V was pared by 3 bases and J by 7 bases, with 15 bases between. The CDR3 covers 14 residues. The chain's CDR3 is CASSERGTVGEAFF. CDR3 sequence (DNA): TGTGCCAGCAGTGAGAGGGGAACGGTTGGTGAAGCTTTCTTT. The variable domain in full, with the rest retrieved from reference TRBV2 and TRBJ1-1, is EPEVTQTPSHQVTQMGQEVILRCVPISNHLYFYWYRQILGQKVEFLVSFYNNEISEKSEIFDDQFSVERPDGSNFTLKIRSTKLEDSAMYFCASSERGTVGEAFFGQGTRLTVV.

The table lists this clonotype with a few counts. This sequence joins TRBV12-3 or TRBV12-4 and TRBJ2-7, with D tentatively TRBD2 (8 bases). The CDR3 spans 18 residues. The V and J ends lost 5 bases and 7 bases respectively, with 30 bases between them. CDR3 amino acids: CASSRGYTGTSPRGEQYF. CDR3 sequence (DNA): TGTGCCAGCAGTCGAGGGTACACTGGGACTAGTCCCAGGGGGGAGCAGTACTTC.

This clonotype was seen only a few times. This rearrangement joins TRBV5-1 to TRBJ2-7, with D possibly called TRBD1 or TRBD2 (5 bases each). The CDR3 consists of 15 residues. V lost 4 bases and J lost 8, with 22 bases in between. CDR1 is SGHRS, CDR2 YFSETQ, per germline. The DNA for the CDR3 is TGCGCCAGCAGCGATACCGGGACCGGCGGCGTAAAGCAGTACTTC. Translation: CASSDTGTGGVKQYF.

The table lists this clonotype with a few counts. The chain uses TRBV6-4 and TRBJ2-1; TRBD2 agrees at 7 bases. The ends lost 0 bases at V and 1 base at J; junction bases unmatched: 3. Germline V gene data show CDR1 as MRHNA and CDR2 as SNTAGT. The CDR3 totals 16 residues. CDR3 coding DNA: TGTGCCAGCAGTGACTCGTCGCGGGGGTCCTACAATGAGCAGTTCTTC. It yields the protein CASSDSSRGSYNEQFF.

This clonotype was detected ten times or more. This chain connects TRBV15 to TRBJ2-2, with 11 bases matching TRBD1. Unmatched junction bases numbered 1, after V lost 4 bases and J lost 6 bases. The CDR3 spans 14 residues. Germline assignment: CDR1 LNHNV and CDR2 YYDKDF (reference sequence). Here the CDR3 DNA reads TGTGCCACCAGCAAGGACAGGGGGCCCGGGGAGCTGTTTTTT. Translating gives CATSKDRGPGELFF.

The table lists this clonotype with a few counts. The chain has TRBV5-6 and TRBJ1-2; 9 nucleotides align to TRBD1. With 4 bases clipped from V and 7 bases from J, the junction kept 8 bases outside the gene matches. Germline V gives CDR1 SGHDT, CDR2 YYEEEE. The CDR3 has 14 amino acids. CDR3 in DNA: TGTGCCAGCAGCCCGGACAGGGGACTAGCTGGCTACACCTTC. Protein sequence: CASSPDRGLAGYTF.

This clonotype has a count of ten or more. The rearrangement uses TRBV5-1 and TRBJ2-7; TRBD2 is a possible D gene (5 bases). From germline, CDR1 is SGHRS and CDR2 YFSETQ. This CDR3 has 14 amino acids. Trimming shortened V by 4 bases and J by 0 bases, and 11 bases separated the two germline ends. The CDR3 DNA follows: TGCGCCAGCAGCCCTACTAGGAGCTCCTACGAGCAGTACTTC. Encoded protein: CASSPTRSSYEQYF. The full variable domain, rest sourced from reference TRBV5-1 and TRBJ2-7, is KAGVTQTPRYLIKTRGQQVTLSCSPISGHRSVSWYQQTPGQGLQFLFEYFSETQRNKGNFPGRFSGRQFSNSRSEMNVSTLELGDSALYLCASSPTRSSYEQYFGPGTRLTVT.

This clonotype was counted ten times or more. V is TRBV5-1 and J is TRBJ1-2, with D unclear. From germline, CDR1 is SGHRS and CDR2 YFSETQ. V was shortened by 0 bases and J by 7 bases, with 7 bases between the two germline ends. The CDR3 loop spans 12 amino acids. CDR3 in amino acids: CASSLGGSGYTF. The CDR3 DNA reads TGCGCCAGCAGCTTGGGGGGTTCTGGCTACACCTTC.

A remark on this clonotype: At one of its ends the junction is not consistent with the germline gene, which may arise from a read error. The chain couples TRBV3-1 to TRBJ1-1, with D unclear. Germline CDR1 and CDR2: LGHDT and YNNKEL (reference sequence). The CDR3 runs 12 residues. CDR3 DNA sequence: TGTGCCAGCAGCCAAGGTGTTAGGTTCTGGCTCTTT. Protein product: CASSQGVRFWLF.

This clonotype came up many times. This chain connects TRBV21-1 to TRBJ2-3; the D call TRBD2 from the table was never checked on the DNA. TRBV21-1 is assigned pseudogene status. The CDR3 sequence is 18 residues long. The CDR3 DNA sequence: TGTGCCAGCAGCAAAGAAGACCGGGAGGGTCCCAGCACAGATACGCAGTATTTT. Amino acid sequence: CASSKEDREGPSTDTQYF.

This clonotype was seen repeatedly, ten times or more. The gene calls are TRBV5-1 and TRBJ1-4; the match to TRBD1 covers 12 bases. V gave up 5 bases and J gave up 5 bases; unmatched junction bases: 4. The V gene's germline CDR1 is SGHRS and CDR2 YFSETQ. The CDR3 has 15 amino acids. CDR3 in amino acids: CASRGTGGPNEKLFF. Here the CDR3 DNA reads TGCGCCAGCAGAGGGACAGGGGGCCCAAATGAAAAACTGTTTTTT.

This clonotype turned up a few times. The chain carries TRBV20-1 and TRBJ1-1, with 9 bases aligning to TRBD1. CDR3 length: 16 amino acids. The junction had 9 bases not matched to a gene; V was cut back by 0 bases and J by 4 bases. Germline CDR1 DFQATT, CDR2 SNEGSKA (reference sequence). Here the CDR3 reads CSARDWGQGRVTEAFF. CDR3 bases: TGCAGTGCTAGAGATTGGGGACAGGGAAGGGTCACTGAAGCTTTCTTT.

This chain connects TRBV20-1 to TRBJ2-1, with D perhaps matching TRBD1 (6 bases). The length of the CDR3 is 15 residues. Germline V gives CDR1 DFQATT, CDR2 SNEGSKA (reference sequence). The germline V and J ends were trimmed by 5 bases and 2 bases, with 16 bases remaining between them. The CDR3: CSAEDWKGAYNEQFF. The CDR3 DNA reads as TGCAGTGCTGAGGACTGGAAGGGGGCCTACAATGAGCAGTTCTTC.

Only a few counts were recorded for this clonotype. The rearrangement joins TRBV15 to TRBJ1-3; D perhaps matches TRBD1 (6 bases). The CDR3 length is 16 residues. V lost 3 bases and J lost 0, with 12 bases in between. Per the germline V gene, CDR1 is LNHNV and CDR2 is YYDKDF (reference sequence). CDR3 coding DNA: TGTGCCACCAGCAGTAAGACAGGTCTCTCTGGAAACACCATATATTTT. Translation gives CATSSKTGLSGNTIYF.

The rearrangement joins TRBV2 to TRBJ1-5; no definite D call. V was cut by 8 bases and J by 3 bases, with 11 bases left in between. The CDR3 spans 13 residues. Germline assignment: CDR1 SNHLY and CDR2 FYNNEI. The CDR3 is CASSLGYNQPQHF. The CDR3 nucleotides read TGTGCCAGCTCGTTGGGGTACAATCAGCCCCAGCATTTT.

This clonotype was observed at least ten times. V usage is TRBV5-1 and J usage is TRBJ2-1, with a weak D call TRBD2 (7 bases). V dropped 2 bases and J dropped 2 bases, with 14 bases sitting between them. The CDR3 sequence is 16 residues long. Germline CDR1 and CDR2: SGHRS and YFSETQ. CDR3 DNA sequence: TGCGCCAGCAGCTTTTGGGGGGGGGGCGCCTACAATGAGCAGTTCTTC. Translating gives CASSFWGGGAYNEQFF.

This clonotype was seen more than once but under ten times. The V call is TRBV7-3, the J call TRBJ2-2, with 7 nucleotides matching TRBD1. The CDR3 loop spans 16 amino acids. Unmatched junction bases numbered 13, after V lost 6 bases and J lost 6 bases. Per the germline V gene, CDR1 is SGHTA and CDR2 is FQGTGA. CDR3 DNA: TGTGCCAGCAGGGCGACCGGGGCAGGGGGTGCCGGGGAGCTGTTTTTT. Amino acids: CASRATGAGGAGELFF.

This chain connects TRBV28 to TRBJ1-2, with 9 positions matching TRBD1. There are 15 residues in the CDR3. Germline-derived CDR1 and CDR2 are MDHEN and SYDVKM. V was pared by 5 bases and J by 8 bases, with 12 bases of the junction left unmatched. The CDR3 sequence is CASSLLQGADDGYTF. CDR3 sequence (DNA): TGTGCCAGCAGTCTCTTACAGGGGGCCGACGACGGCTACACCTTC.

Ten or more counts support this clonotype. This chain uses TRBV12-3 or TRBV12-4 with TRBJ1-5; TRBD1 might be the D (5 bases). V was cut by 6 bases and J by 8 bases, with 20 bases left in between. The length of the CDR3 is 15 residues. In nucleotides, the CDR3 is TGTGCCAGCAGCTGGACCGGGACTGAGCAGGAGCCCCAGCATTTT. Translated, it gives CASSWTGTEQEPQHF.

This sequence joins TRBV6-5 and TRBJ2-1, with TRBD2 matching over 8 bases. CDR1 is MNHEY and CDR2 is SVGAGI in the germline V gene. The CDR3 contains 17 residues. Trimming removed 4 bases from V and 6 bases from J; junction bases left unmatched: 14. The CDR3 nucleotides read TGTGCCAGCAGTTCGGGGGGGGGCCACCGTTACGGCAATGAGCAGTTCTTC. Protein product: CASSSGGGHRYGNEQFF.

This clonotype was recorded many times. V and J are TRBV5-1 and TRBJ2-1; 10 bases match TRBD2. Losses at the gene ends were 2 bases for V and 8 bases for J; bases not matched to a gene: 7. This CDR3 spans 15 amino acids. Per the germline V gene, CDR1 is SGHRS and CDR2 is YFSETQ. CDR3 amino acids: CASSLGAGGPYEQFF. In nucleotides, the CDR3 is TGCGCCAGCAGCTTAGGAGCGGGGGGGCCCTATGAGCAGTTCTTC.